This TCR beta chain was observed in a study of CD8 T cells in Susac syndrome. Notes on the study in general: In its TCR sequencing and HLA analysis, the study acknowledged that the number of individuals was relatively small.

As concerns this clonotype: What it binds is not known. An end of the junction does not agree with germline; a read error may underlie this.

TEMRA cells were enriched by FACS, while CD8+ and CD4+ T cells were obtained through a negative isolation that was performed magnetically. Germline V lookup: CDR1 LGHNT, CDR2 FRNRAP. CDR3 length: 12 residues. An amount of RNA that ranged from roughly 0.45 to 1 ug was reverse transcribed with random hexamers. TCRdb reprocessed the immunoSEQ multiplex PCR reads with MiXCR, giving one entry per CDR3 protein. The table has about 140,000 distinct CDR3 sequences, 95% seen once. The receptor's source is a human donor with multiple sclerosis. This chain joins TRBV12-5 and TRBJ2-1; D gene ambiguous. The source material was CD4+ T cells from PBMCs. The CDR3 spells CASGSFYDEQFF. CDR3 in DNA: TGTGCTAGTGGTTCCTTCTACGATGAGCAGTTCTTC.